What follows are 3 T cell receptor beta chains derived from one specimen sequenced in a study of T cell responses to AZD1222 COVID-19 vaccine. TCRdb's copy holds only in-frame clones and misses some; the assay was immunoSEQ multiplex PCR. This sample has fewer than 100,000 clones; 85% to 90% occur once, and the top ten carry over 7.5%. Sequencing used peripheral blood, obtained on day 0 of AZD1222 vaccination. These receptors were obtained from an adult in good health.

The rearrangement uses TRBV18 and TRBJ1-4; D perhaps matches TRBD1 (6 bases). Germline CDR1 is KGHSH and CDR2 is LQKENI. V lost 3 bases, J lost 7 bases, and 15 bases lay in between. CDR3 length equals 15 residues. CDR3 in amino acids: CASSPEGRGGEKLFF. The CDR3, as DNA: TGTGCCAGCTCACCGGAGGGCAGGGGAGGTGAAAAACTGTTTTTT.

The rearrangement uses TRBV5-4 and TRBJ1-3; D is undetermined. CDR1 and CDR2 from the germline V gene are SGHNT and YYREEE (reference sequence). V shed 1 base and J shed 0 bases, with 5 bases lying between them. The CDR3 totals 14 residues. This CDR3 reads CASSLSSSGNTIYF. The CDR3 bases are TGTGCCAGCAGCTTGAGCTCCTCTGGAAACACCATATATTTT.

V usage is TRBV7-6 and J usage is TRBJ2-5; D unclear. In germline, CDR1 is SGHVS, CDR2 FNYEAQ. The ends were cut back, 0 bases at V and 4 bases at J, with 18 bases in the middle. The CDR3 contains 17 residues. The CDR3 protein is CASSLAGVLTNTETQYF. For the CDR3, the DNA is TGTGCCAGCAGCTTAGCGGGTGTTTTGACCAACACAGAGACCCAGTACTTC.